These 21 T cell receptor beta chains share one sample of origin, sequenced in a study of cytomegalovirus exposure and HLA in healthy donors. 60 Vbeta and 13 Jbeta primers were used in PCR. Profiled with immunoSEQ multiplex PCR; TCRdb holds only in-frame clones, not every one. The sample carries about 210,000 clones, over 60% recorded once. The specimen was PBMCs. The receptors stem from a male donor in good health and CMV-seronegative.

This sequence joins TRBV29-1 and TRBJ1-5; no definite D call. V dropped 4 bases and J dropped 5 bases, with 6 bases sitting between them. CDR1 is SQVTM, CDR2 ANQGSEA, per germline. The CDR3 runs 11 residues. The CDR3 region is CSVVSDQPQHF. In DNA form, the CDR3 reads TGCAGCGTTGTATCGGATCAGCCCCAGCATTTT.

This rearrangement joins TRBV11-2 to TRBJ2-3, with 7 bases lining up with TRBD1. Germline values: CDR1 SGHAT, CDR2 FQNNGV. V lost 2 bases to trimming and J lost 5 bases; unmatched junction nucleotides: 16. This CDR3 has 18 amino acids. The DNA of the CDR3 is TGTGCCAGCAGCTTAACGGGACAGCGACGATATTTGAAAGATACGCAGTATTTT. This encodes CASSLTGQRRYLKDTQYF.

CDR3 residues: CAWSVGGLNYQPQHF. The CDR3 DNA reads as TGTGCCTGGAGTGTGGGGGGGTTAAACTATCAGCCCCAGCATTTT. The chain recombines TRBV30 with TRBJ1-5, with D possibly TRBD1 on 5 matching bases. V gave up 0 bases and J gave up 5 bases, with 14 bases separating them. Germline V gives CDR1 GTSNPN, CDR2 SVGIG (reference sequence). The CDR3 covers 15 residues.

The gene calls are TRBV5-1 and TRBJ2-2; maybe TRBD1 (6 bases). Trimming pared 2 bases from V and 0 bases from J, leaving 8 bases between. The CDR3 is 15 amino acids. Germline lookup yields CDR1 SGHRS and CDR2 YFSETQ. The CDR3 reads CASSFGQPNTGELFF. CDR3 nucleotide sequence: TGCGCCAGCAGCTTCGGACAGCCGAACACCGGGGAGCTGTTTTTT.

The chain combines TRBV6-1 with TRBJ2-5, with TRBD2 matching 7 bases. The CDR3 is 15 amino acids. With 3 bases clipped from V and 5 bases from J, the junction kept 9 bases outside the gene matches. Per germline, CDR1 MNHNS and CDR2 SASEGT. Here the CDR3 reads CASSDPGGGLETQYF. Here the CDR3 DNA reads TGTGCCAGCAGTGATCCCGGGGGAGGGCTTGAGACCCAGTACTTC.

The chain carries TRBV5-5 and TRBJ2-7, with D possibly being TRBD1 (7 bases). The germline V gene encodes CDR1 SGHKS and CDR2 YYEKEE (reference sequence). Trimming shortened V by 4 bases and J by 1 base, and 18 bases separated the two germline ends. CDR3 size: 16 residues. The CDR3 DNA is TGTGCCAGCAGCAACCCAAAGGCAGGGGGGTCCTACGAGCAGTACTTC. Translation: CASSNPKAGGSYEQYF. Full variable domain (missing parts from reference TRBV5-5 and TRBJ2-7): DAGVTQSPTHLIKTRGQQVTLRCSPISGHKSVSWYQQVLGQGPQFIFQYYEKEERGRGNFPDRFSARQFPNYSSELNVNALLLGDSALYLCASSNPKAGGSYEQYFGPGTRLTVT.

This clone was seen only a few times. The V gene is TRBV7-2, the J gene TRBJ2-1, with 16 bases matching TRBD2. Unmatched junction bases numbered 4, after V lost 5 bases and J lost 6 bases. The germline V gene has CDR1 SGHTA and CDR2 FQGNSA. The CDR3 totals 16 residues. For the CDR3, the DNA is TGTGCCAGCAGCCAAGGGACTAGCGGGGGGGCCAATGAGCAGTTCTTC. Translation gives CASSQGTSGGANEQFF. The entire variable domain, with the rest obtained from reference TRBV7-2 and TRBJ2-1, is as follows: GAGVSQSPSNKVTEKGKDVELRCDPISGHTALYWYRQSLGQGLEFLIYFQGNSAPDKSGLPSDRFSAERTGGSVSTLTIQRTQQEDSAVYLCASSQGTSGGANEQFFGPGTRLTVL.

DNA for the CDR3: TGTGCCAGCTCACCTAGAGAGACCCAGTACTTC. It is translated as CASSPRETQYF. The chain uses TRBV18 and TRBJ2-5; D call uncertain. This CDR3 comprises 11 residues. CDR1 and CDR2 (germline): KGHSH, LQKENI. V lost 3 bases to trimming and J lost 4 bases, with 3 bases between them.

The V call is TRBV28, the J call TRBJ1-2, with D possibly TRBD1 on 5 matching bases. The V end lost 5 bases, the J end lost 4 bases, and 17 bases lay between the germline ends. Germline V gene lookup returns CDR1 MDHEN and CDR2 SYDVKM. This CDR3 is 15 amino acids long. The CDR3 region is CASSPPGGPLYGYTF. CDR3 bases: TGTGCCAGCAGTCCCCCGGGGGGACCACTCTATGGCTACACCTTC.

Only a few counts were recorded for this clone. V is TRBV10-1 and J is TRBJ2-1; 13 positions agree with TRBD2. The CDR3 consists of 16 residues. The ends lost 6 bases at V and 10 bases at J; junction bases unmatched: 12. Germline CDR1 is WNHNN and CDR2 is SYGVQD (reference sequence). The CDR3 reads CASSGVAGTSGKEQFF. CDR3 nucleotides: TGCGCCAGCAGCGGAGTAGCCGGGACTAGCGGGAAAGAGCAGTTCTTC.

The chain uses TRBV19 and TRBJ1-1, with D unresolved. CDR1 LNHDA and CDR2 SQIVND come from the germline V gene (reference sequence). The length of the CDR3 is 13 residues. Trimming left V 3 bases short and J 1 base short, with 6 bases between. CDR3 residues: CASSMLQNTEAFF. The CDR3 DNA sequence: TGTGCCAGTAGTATGTTACAGAACACTGAAGCTTTCTTT.

Here the CDR3 reads CASRTTGAGGPLSGELFF. DNA for the CDR3: TGTGCCAGCAGAACAACGGGGGCGGGAGGGCCGCTATCGGGGGAGCTGTTTTTT. This chain uses TRBV27 with TRBJ2-2, with 9 bases matching TRBD2. The CDR3 contains 18 residues. After removal of 6 bases from V and 8 bases from J, the junction contained 19 bases not matched to a gene. Germline loops: CDR1 MNHEY, CDR2 SMNVEV (reference sequence).

V and J are TRBV7-3 and TRBJ2-1; 8 bases are a match to TRBD2. Trimming removed 5 bases from V and 8 bases from J; junction bases left unmatched: 14. The CDR3 is 16 amino acids. Germline CDR1 and CDR2: SGHTA and FQGTGA. This CDR3 reads CASSPLTSGLGDEQFF. The CDR3 DNA reads as TGTGCCAGCAGCCCGCTAACTAGCGGCCTGGGGGATGAGCAGTTCTTC.

This clone was seen a handful of times. The gene calls are TRBV7-2 and TRBJ2-5; D is unresolved. The germline V gene has CDR1 SGHTA and CDR2 FQGNSA. Trimming took off 1 base at V and 1 base at J, with 13 bases between the two ends. The CDR3 contains 16 residues. The CDR3 reads CASSLELRGRQETQYF. In DNA form, the CDR3 reads TGTGCCAGCAGCTTAGAATTGAGAGGCCGCCAAGAGACCCAGTACTTC. The complete variable domain, with remaining parts taken from reference TRBV7-2 and TRBJ2-5, reads GAGVSQSPSNKVTEKGKDVELRCDPISGHTALYWYRQSLGQGLEFLIYFQGNSAPDKSGLPSDRFSAERTGGSVSTLTIQRTQQEDSAVYLCASSLELRGRQETQYFGPGTRLLVL.

The chain uses TRBV7-2 and TRBJ2-2; 7 nucleotides agree with TRBD2. Germline CDR1 SGHTA, CDR2 FQGNSA. This CDR3 has 14 amino acids. V gave up 3 bases and J gave up 7 bases; unmatched junction bases: 5. In DNA form, the CDR3 reads TGTGCCAGCAGCTTTAGGCCTAGCGGCGGGGAGCTGTTTTTT. This translates into CASSFRPSGGELFF.

The chain is built from TRBV4-3 and TRBJ2-7; possibly TRBD1 for D (6 bases). Germline values: CDR1 LGHNA, CDR2 YSLEER. V was trimmed by 4 bases and J by 2 bases, leaving 15 bases between them. The CDR3 covers 15 residues. The DNA of the CDR3 is TGCGCCAGCAGCCTCTCTTCGACAGGTACCTACGAGCAGTACTTC. Translation: CASSLSSTGTYEQYF.

V gene TRBV29-1 combines with J gene TRBJ2-7; 10 nucleotides match TRBD2. The CDR3 is made up of 14 amino acids. The V segment lost 4 bases and the J segment 2 bases; nucleotides outside the gene matches: 5. Germline CDR1 and CDR2: SQVTM and ANQGSEA. Here the CDR3 DNA reads TGCAGCGTTGGACTAGCGGGCCTTACCTACGAGCAGTACTTC. Its translation is CSVGLAGLTYEQYF.

The chain employs TRBV9 and TRBJ2-3; 14 positions agree with TRBD2. CDR1 is SGDLS, CDR2 YYNGEE, per germline. After removal of 0 bases from V and 4 bases from J, the junction contained 1 base not matched to a gene. The length of the CDR3 is 16 residues. The CDR3 spells CASSVGGLAGADTQYF. CDR3 sequence (DNA): TGTGCCAGCAGCGTAGGGGGACTAGCGGGAGCAGATACGCAGTATTTT. Looking up the rest from reference TRBV9 and TRBJ2-3 gives the full variable domain: DSGVTQTPKHLITATGQRVTLRCSPRSGDLSVYWYQQSLDQGLQFLIQYYNGEERAKGNILERFSAQQFPDLHSELNLSSLELGDSALYFCASSVGGLAGADTQYFGPGTRLTVL.

The chain combines TRBV7-2 with TRBJ2-3; 13 bases match TRBD2. Trimming removed 4 bases from V and 0 bases from J; junction bases left unmatched: 10. The germline gives CDR1 SGHTA, CDR2 FQGNSA. This CDR3 contains 19 residues. In nucleotides, the CDR3 is TGTGCCAGCAGCTCGACTAGGACTAGCGGGAGACATAGCACAGATACGCAGTATTTT. Its translation is CASSSTRTSGRHSTDTQYF.

The genes are TRBV13 and TRBJ1-1, with D perhaps TRBD1 (6 bases). The CDR3 is 15 residues long. Deletions cut 5 bases from V and 0 bases from J, with 13 bases between. Germline CDR1 and CDR2: PRHDT and FYEKMQ (reference sequence). The CDR3 loop reads CASSPTGHMNTEAFF. DNA of the CDR3: TGTGCCAGCAGCCCAACGGGACACATGAACACTGAAGCTTTCTTT.

V is TRBV5-6 and J is TRBJ1-3, with 7 nucleotides matching TRBD1. V shed 4 bases and J 2 bases; nucleotides not matched to a gene: 6. This CDR3 region has 15 residues. From germline, CDR1 is SGHDT and CDR2 YYEEEE. The CDR3 region is CASSPPTGTGNTIYF. The DNA of the CDR3 is TGTGCCAGCAGCCCGCCGACAGGGACTGGAAACACCATATATTTT.